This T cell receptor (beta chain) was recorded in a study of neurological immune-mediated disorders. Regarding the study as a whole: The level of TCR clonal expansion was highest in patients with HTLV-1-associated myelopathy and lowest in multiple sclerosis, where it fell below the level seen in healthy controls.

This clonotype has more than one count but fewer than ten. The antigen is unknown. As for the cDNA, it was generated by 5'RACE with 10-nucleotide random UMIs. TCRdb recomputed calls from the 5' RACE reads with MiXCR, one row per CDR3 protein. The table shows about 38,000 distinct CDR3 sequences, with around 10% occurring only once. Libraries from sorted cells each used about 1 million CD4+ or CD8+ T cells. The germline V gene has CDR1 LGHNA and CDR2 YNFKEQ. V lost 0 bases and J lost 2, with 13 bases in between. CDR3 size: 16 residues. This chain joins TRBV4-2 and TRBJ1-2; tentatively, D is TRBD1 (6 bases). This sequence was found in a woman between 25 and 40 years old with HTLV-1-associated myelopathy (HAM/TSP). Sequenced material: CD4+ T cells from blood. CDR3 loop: CASSQDLGGLNYGYTF. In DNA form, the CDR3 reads TGTGCCAGCAGCCAAGATTTAGGGGGTTTGAACTATGGCTACACCTTC.